Shown below are 28 T cell receptor beta chains from a single sample sequenced in a study of blood T cell repertoires in COVID-19 (dated by TCRdb to about 2020). The library was built by means of the immunoSEQ multiplex PCR assay. Sourced from immuneACCESS, this table was stored by TCRdb with only in-frame sequences that have V and J called. A share of the clones is absent; for the studies checked, an unresolved V gene accounts for under half, and the remainder has no known explanation. This sample holds about 110,000 clones; less than 75% were observed only once. The ten largest make up under 10% of the sample. Sequenced input: peripheral blood. Receptors originate from a woman aged 55-69 years with acute or convalescent COVID-19.

This clone was observed a handful of times. The CDR3 reads CAWSPGSSNQPQHF. Here the CDR3 DNA reads TGTGCCTGGAGCCCGGGATCCAGCAATCAGCCCCAGCATTTT. The chain is built from TRBV30 and TRBJ1-5; the D is unclear. Germline CDR1 reads GTSNPN; CDR2 reads SVGIG (reference sequence). The CDR3 has 14 residues. Deletions cut 3 bases from V and 1 base from J, with 10 bases between. The variable domain in full, completed from reference TRBV30 and TRBJ1-5, reads SQTIHQWPATLVQPVGSPLSLECTVEGTSNPNLYWYRQAAGRGLQLLFYSVGIGQISSEVPQNLSASRPQDRQFILSSKKLLLSDSGFYLCAWSPGSSNQPQHFGDGTRLSIL.

This chain joins TRBV12-3 or TRBV12-4 and TRBJ1-1; 7 bases line up with TRBD1. J lost 4 bases, V lost 7 bases, and 6 bases had no gene match. The CDR3 loop spans 13 amino acids. The CDR3 DNA is TGTGCCAGCACCCGACGGACAGGCACTGAAGCTTTCTTT. It specifies CASTRRTGTEAFF.

This clone has a count of ten or more. V and J are TRBV7-9 and TRBJ2-7; perhaps TRBD1 as D (6 bases). Germline CDR1 reads SEHNR; CDR2 reads FQNEAQ (reference sequence). V was trimmed by 5 bases and J by 0 bases, leaving 14 bases between them. The CDR3 length is 15 residues. CDR3 in amino acids: CASSPRDTASYEQYF. The CDR3 DNA reads TGTGCCAGCAGCCCTCGGGACACGGCCTCCTACGAGCAGTACTTC.

J is TRBJ1-1 and V is TRBV29-1; tentative D call: TRBD1 (5 bases). In germline, CDR1 is SQVTM, CDR2 ANQGSEA. Trimming cost V 3 bases and J 0 bases, with 23 bases left between them. The CDR3 is 18 residues long. The CDR3 nucleotides read TGCAGCGTTGACTATAGGCGGCAGGGAGGGGTAATGAACACTGAAGCTTTCTTT. It codes for CSVDYRRQGGVMNTEAFF.

The V gene is TRBV3-1 (or the pseudogene TRBV3-2), the J gene TRBJ1-4; D is possibly TRBD1 (5 bases). V lost 2 bases to trimming and J lost 11 bases, with 9 bases between them. The V gene's germline CDR1 is LGHDT and CDR2 YNNKEL (reference sequence). The CDR3 covers 12 residues. The CDR3 DNA is TGTGCCAGCAGCCAATCGGGGGGGAAACTGTTTTTT. Protein: CASSQSGGKLFF.

This clone was seen a few times. The V and J genes are TRBV28 and TRBJ2-7; the D is unclear. Trimming left V 7 bases short and J 4 bases short, with 11 bases between. The CDR3 covers 12 residues. Germline V gene lookup returns CDR1 MDHEN and CDR2 SYDVKM. CDR3 in amino acids: CASKAHPYEQYF. The CDR3 DNA reads TGTGCCAGCAAAGCCCACCCTTACGAGCAGTACTTC.

The rearrangement uses TRBV7-2 and TRBJ2-1, with 12 bases matching TRBD1. CDR3 size: 16 residues. Unmatched junction bases numbered 8, after V lost 4 bases and J lost 7 bases. Germline-derived CDR1 and CDR2 are SGHTA and FQGNSA. The CDR3 region is CASSYPGQGARNEQFF. Written as DNA, the CDR3 is TGTGCCAGCAGCTATCCGGGACAGGGGGCTCGTAATGAGCAGTTCTTC.

The chain combines TRBV18 with TRBJ1-5; perhaps TRBD1 as D (6 bases). The CDR3 spans 17 residues. Trimming cost V 2 bases and J 0 bases, with 14 bases left between them. Germline CDR1 is KGHSH and CDR2 is LQKENI. DNA for the CDR3: TGTGCCAGCTCACCAGGGCCGGGGGGGGCTAGCAATCAGCCCCAGCATTTT. It encodes CASSPGPGGASNQPQHF.

The gene calls are TRBV3-1 (or the pseudogene TRBV3-2) and TRBJ1-2; no reliable D call. V lost 0 bases, J lost 7 bases, and 6 bases lay in between. The length of the CDR3 is 12 residues. Germline V gene lookup returns CDR1 LGHDT and CDR2 YNNKEL (reference sequence). The CDR3 DNA sequence: TGTGCCAGCAGCCAAGAGAGGGCTGGCTACACCTTC. This codes for CASSQERAGYTF.

The genes are TRBV7-9 and TRBJ1-2, with TRBD1 matching over 7 bases. The V segment lost 1 base and the J segment 12 bases; nucleotides outside the gene matches: 5. The germline CDR1 and CDR2 sequences are SEHNR and FQNEAQ (reference sequence). The CDR3 spans 12 residues. As DNA, the CDR3 is TGTGCCAGCAGCTTAGACGGGACAGATAACACCTTC. Translating it yields CASSLDGTDNTF.

Only a few counts were recorded for this clone. The rearrangement joins TRBV6-2 or TRBV6-3 to TRBJ2-1; 12 nucleotides match TRBD2. V was pared by 2 bases and J by 6 bases, with 8 bases of the junction left unmatched. The CDR3 covers 17 residues. The germline V gene has CDR1 MNHEY and CDR2 SVGEGT. This CDR3 reads CASSYGLAGGPTNEQFF. Here the CDR3 DNA reads TGTGCCAGCAGTTACGGCCTAGCGGGGGGGCCCACCAATGAGCAGTTCTTC.

This clone was recorded a few times. The V and J genes are TRBV4-1 and TRBJ1-6; D uncertain. The CDR3 has 12 residues. V was trimmed by 4 bases and J by 6 bases, leaving 4 bases between them. Germline lookup yields CDR1 MGHRA and CDR2 YSYEKL. The CDR3 is CASSLINSPLHF. In DNA form, the CDR3 reads TGCGCCAGCAGCCTAATTAATTCACCCCTCCACTTT.

V gene TRBV7-9 combines with J gene TRBJ2-1; D is perhaps TRBD1 (5 bases). The germline gives CDR1 SEHNR, CDR2 FQNEAQ (reference sequence). Trimming took 2 bases from V and 5 from J, leaving 10 bases between them. There are 14 residues in the CDR3. The CDR3 sequence: CASSLSTGNNEQFF. The CDR3 DNA reads as TGTGCCAGCAGCTTATCAACAGGCAACAATGAGCAGTTCTTC.

The chain combines TRBV15 with TRBJ2-2; 7 bases are a match to TRBD1. V lost 5 bases and J lost 1; bases outside the gene matches: 10. Germline V CDR1 and CDR2: LNHNV, YYDKDF (reference sequence). This CDR3 comprises 17 residues. CDR3: CATSRIRTGQNTGELFF. Written as DNA, the CDR3 is TGTGCCACCAGCCGAATCAGGACAGGCCAGAACACCGGGGAGCTGTTTTTT.

The genes are TRBV12-5 and TRBJ1-1, with no clear D. Germline lookup yields CDR1 LGHNT and CDR2 FRNRAP. The CDR3 is 14 amino acids. Trimming stripped 1 base from V and 8 bases from J, with 14 bases between. This CDR3 reads CASGLGREALEAFF. The CDR3 DNA reads TGTGCTAGTGGTTTGGGGCGCGAGGCCCTAGAAGCTTTCTTT.

The rearrangement joins TRBV5-1 to TRBJ2-5; 12 nucleotides match TRBD2. J gave up 5 bases and V 0 bases, and 8 bases lay outside the gene matches. The CDR3 consists of 17 residues. Germline CDR1 SGHRS, CDR2 YFSETQ. CDR3: CASSLAASSGGAETQYF. CDR3 bases: TGCGCCAGCAGCTTGGCGGCGTCTAGCGGGGGGGCGGAGACCCAGTACTTC.

This clone was counted many times. The chain combines TRBV27 with TRBJ2-7; D perhaps matches TRBD1 (5 bases). V shed 1 base and J shed 3 bases, with 10 bases lying between them. Per germline, CDR1 MNHEY and CDR2 SMNVEV (reference sequence). This CDR3 is built from 14 residues. The CDR3 region has the DNA TGTGCCAGCAGTTTATGGGGCCGGAACTACGAGCAGTACTTC. This sequence encodes CASSLWGRNYEQYF.

In DNA, the CDR3 is TGTGCCAGCAGCCAATTGGGGCCGGGACAGCCCTACGAGCAGTACTTC. Its protein product is CASSQLGPGQPYEQYF. The chain is built from TRBV7-9 and TRBJ2-7; 7 bases match TRBD1. Germline trimming cut 5 bases from V and 2 bases from J; bases unmatched to any gene: 12. CDR3 length: 16 residues. Germline V gene sequence: CDR1 SEHNR, CDR2 FQNEAQ (reference sequence).

The chain links TRBV6-5 to TRBJ1-2, with D possibly being TRBD1 (6 bases). V was clipped by 5 bases and J by 5 bases, with 9 bases between them. From germline, CDR1 is MNHEY and CDR2 SVGAGI. The CDR3 sequence is 12 residues long. DNA of the CDR3: TGTGCCAGCAGTCTTGGACAGTATGGCTACACCTTC. This sequence encodes CASSLGQYGYTF.

The CDR3 spells CASSLGPGELFF. The DNA of the CDR3 is TGTGCCAGCAGCTTGGGGCCCGGGGAGCTGTTTTTT. The chain links TRBV5-4 to TRBJ2-2; D remains ambiguous. V dropped 0 bases and J dropped 6 bases, with 3 bases sitting between them. The CDR3 totals 12 residues. Germline V CDR1 and CDR2: SGHNT, YYREEE (reference sequence). Drawing the rest from reference TRBV5-4 and TRBJ2-2, the complete variable domain is ETGVTQSPTHLIKTRGQQVTLRCSSQSGHNTVSWYQQALGQGPQFIFQYYREEENGRGNFPPRFSGLQFPNYSSELNVNALELDDSALYLCASSLGPGELFFGEGSRLTVL.

Only one count was recorded for this clone. The chain uses TRBV30 and TRBJ1-2; no clear D gene. The length of the CDR3 is 12 residues. V was clipped by 3 bases and J by 4 bases, with 9 bases between them. The V gene's germline CDR1 is GTSNPN and CDR2 SVGIG (reference sequence). CDR3 nucleotides: TGTGCCTGGAGCCCCGGTTCCTATGGCTACACCTTC. Its protein product is CAWSPGSYGYTF. Full variable domain (missing parts from reference TRBV30 and TRBJ1-2): SQTIHQWPATLVQPVGSPLSLECTVEGTSNPNLYWYRQAAGRGLQLLFYSVGIGQISSEVPQNLSASRPQDRQFILSSKKLLLSDSGFYLCAWSPGSYGYTFGSGTRLTVV.

This sequence joins TRBV18 and TRBJ1-2; 10 positions agree with TRBD1. CDR1 is KGHSH and CDR2 is LQKENI in the germline V gene. The V gene end was trimmed by 0 bases and the J gene end by 9 bases; junction bases not matched to a gene: 1. This CDR3 has 13 residues. CDR3 residues: CASSPPDRGSYTF. The CDR3 nucleotides read TGTGCCAGCTCACCACCGGACAGGGGGAGCTACACCTTC.

The sample holds a few counts of this clone. The rearrangement uses TRBV5-1 and TRBJ2-7; 8 bases map to TRBD1. CDR1 and CDR2 from the germline V gene are SGHRS and YFSETQ. This CDR3 spans 15 amino acids. With 4 bases clipped from V and 0 bases from J, the junction kept 6 bases outside the gene matches. DNA of the CDR3: TGCGCCAGCAGCGAGGACAGGGAATCCTCCTACGAGCAGTACTTC. It translates to CASSEDRESSYEQYF. Based on the CDR3 plus reference TRBV5-1 and TRBJ2-7, the full variable domain is KAGVTQTPRYLIKTRGQQVTLSCSPISGHRSVSWYQQTPGQGLQFLFEYFSETQRNKGNFPGRFSGRQFSNSRSEMNVSTLELGDSALYLCASSEDRESSYEQYFGPGTRLTVT.

The chain links TRBV5-1 to TRBJ1-2; TRBD1 matches 7 bases. Germline CDR1 SGHRS, CDR2 YFSETQ. This CDR3 is 14 amino acids long. With 3 bases clipped from V and 4 bases from J, the junction kept 6 bases outside the gene matches. The CDR3 nucleotides read TGCGCCAGCAGCTCGGCAGGGGGGAGCTATGGCTACACCTTC. This sequence encodes CASSSAGGSYGYTF.

J is TRBJ1-1 and V is TRBV5-1, with unresolved D. CDR1 is SGHRS and CDR2 is YFSETQ in the germline V gene. Trimming took off 6 bases at V and 4 bases at J, with 19 bases between the two ends. The CDR3 runs to 15 residues. The CDR3 spells CASTPSVAVGTEAFF. The DNA of the CDR3 is TGCGCCAGCACCCCTTCGGTAGCGGTTGGCACTGAAGCTTTCTTT.

This clone turned up a few times. This chain uses TRBV5-4 with TRBJ2-7; 11 bases map to TRBD2. The germline CDR1 and CDR2 sequences are SGHNT and YYREEE (reference sequence). The length of the CDR3 is 15 residues. Trimming cost V 4 bases and J 2 bases; bases outside gene matches: 5. CDR3 sequence reads: CASSKLAGGAYEQYF. CDR3 nucleotides: TGTGCCAGCAGCAAGCTAGCGGGGGGCGCCTACGAGCAGTACTTC. Combining the CDR3 with reference TRBV5-4 and TRBJ2-7 gives the whole variable domain ETGVTQSPTHLIKTRGQQVTLRCSSQSGHNTVSWYQQALGQGPQFIFQYYREEENGRGNFPPRFSGLQFPNYSSELNVNALELDDSALYLCASSKLAGGAYEQYFGPGTRLTVT.

The chain combines TRBV29-1 with TRBJ1-6; TRBD1 might be the D (6 bases). This CDR3 is built from 15 residues. From germline, CDR1 is SQVTM and CDR2 ANQGSEA. V lost 1 base, J lost 14 bases, and 21 bases lay in between. CDR3 bases: TGCAGCGTTGAAGTCCCAGGGGATCCCTATATAACCCTCCACTTT. Residues: CSVEVPGDPYITLHF.

The chain links TRBV27 to TRBJ1-1; a possible D gene is TRBD1 (5 bases). Germline-derived CDR1 and CDR2 are MNHEY and SMNVEV (reference sequence). Trimming pared 4 bases from V and 5 bases from J, leaving 8 bases between. The CDR3 consists of 12 residues. The CDR3 spells CASSWGGTEAFF. CDR3 nucleotide sequence: TGTGCCAGCAGTTGGGGGGGGACTGAAGCTTTCTTT.